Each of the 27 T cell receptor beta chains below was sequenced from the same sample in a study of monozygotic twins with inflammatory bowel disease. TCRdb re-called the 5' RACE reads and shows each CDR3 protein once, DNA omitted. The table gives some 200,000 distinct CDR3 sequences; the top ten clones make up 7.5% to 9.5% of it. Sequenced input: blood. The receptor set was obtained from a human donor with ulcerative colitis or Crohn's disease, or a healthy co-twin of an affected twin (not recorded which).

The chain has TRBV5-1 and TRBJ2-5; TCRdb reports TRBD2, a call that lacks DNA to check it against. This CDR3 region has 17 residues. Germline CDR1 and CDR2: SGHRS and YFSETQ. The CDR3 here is CASSLLGLAGGGETQYF. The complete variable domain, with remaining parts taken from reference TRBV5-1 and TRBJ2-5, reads KAGVTQTPRYLIKTRGQQVTLSCSPISGHRSVSWYQQTPGQGLQFLFEYFSETQRNKGNFPGRFSGRQFSNSRSEMNVSTLELGDSALYLCASSLLGLAGGGETQYFGPGTRLLVL.

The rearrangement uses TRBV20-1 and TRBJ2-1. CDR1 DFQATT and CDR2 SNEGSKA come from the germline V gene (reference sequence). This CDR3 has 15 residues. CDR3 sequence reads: CSARDDIRPFNEQFF.

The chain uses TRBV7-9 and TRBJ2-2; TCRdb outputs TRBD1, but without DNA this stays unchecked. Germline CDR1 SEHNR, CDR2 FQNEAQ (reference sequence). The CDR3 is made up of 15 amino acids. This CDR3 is CASSPSPGITGELFF.

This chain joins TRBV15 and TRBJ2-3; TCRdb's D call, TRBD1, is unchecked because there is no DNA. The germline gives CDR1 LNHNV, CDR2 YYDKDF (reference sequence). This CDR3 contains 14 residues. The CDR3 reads CATSRGGARSTQYF. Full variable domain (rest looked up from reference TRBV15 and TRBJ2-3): DAMVIQNPRYQVTQFGKPVTLSCSQTLNHNVMYWYQQKSSQAPKLLFHYYDKDFNNEADTPDNFQSRRPNTSFCFLDIRSPGLGDTAMYLCATSRGGARSTQYFGPGTRLTVL.

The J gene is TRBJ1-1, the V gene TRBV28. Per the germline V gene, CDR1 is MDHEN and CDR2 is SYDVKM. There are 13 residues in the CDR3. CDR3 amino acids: CASSSASRTEAFF.

CDR3 region: CASSYWTSGRYNEQYF. The chain links TRBV7-2 to TRBJ2-7; TCRdb calls TRBD2, which cannot be checked without DNA. CDR1 is SGHTA and CDR2 is FQGNSA in the germline V gene. The CDR3 contains 16 residues.

The CDR3 spells CASTLRLAGYNEQFF. The V and J genes are TRBV12-3 or TRBV12-4 and TRBJ2-1; TCRdb proposes TRBD2, but this gene call is untestable without DNA. The CDR3 is made up of 15 amino acids.

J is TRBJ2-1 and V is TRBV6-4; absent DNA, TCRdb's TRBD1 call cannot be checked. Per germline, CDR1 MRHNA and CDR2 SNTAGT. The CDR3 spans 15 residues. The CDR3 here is CASSERSGGTNEQFF.

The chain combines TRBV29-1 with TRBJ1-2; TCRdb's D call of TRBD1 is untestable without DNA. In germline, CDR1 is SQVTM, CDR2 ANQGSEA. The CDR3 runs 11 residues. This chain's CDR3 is CSVSDGISYTF.

The CDR3 loop reads CPTSLASGGARELFF. This sequence joins TRBV10-3 and TRBJ2-2; no DNA is available, so the TRBD2 call from TCRdb remains unchecked. The CDR3 is 15 amino acids. Germline loops: CDR1 ENHRY, CDR2 SYGVKD.

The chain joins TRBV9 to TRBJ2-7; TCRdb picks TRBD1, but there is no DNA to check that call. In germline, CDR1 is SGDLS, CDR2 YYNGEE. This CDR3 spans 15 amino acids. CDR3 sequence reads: CASSGGTGQAYEQYF.

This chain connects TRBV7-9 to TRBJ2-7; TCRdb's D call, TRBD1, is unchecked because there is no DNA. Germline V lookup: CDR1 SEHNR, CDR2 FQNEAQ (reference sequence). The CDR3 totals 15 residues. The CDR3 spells CASSLVPGLAYEQYF.

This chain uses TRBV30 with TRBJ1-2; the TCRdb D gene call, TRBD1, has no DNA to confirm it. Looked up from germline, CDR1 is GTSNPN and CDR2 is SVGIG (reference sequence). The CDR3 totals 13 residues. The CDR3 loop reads CAWDFRTGDGYTF.

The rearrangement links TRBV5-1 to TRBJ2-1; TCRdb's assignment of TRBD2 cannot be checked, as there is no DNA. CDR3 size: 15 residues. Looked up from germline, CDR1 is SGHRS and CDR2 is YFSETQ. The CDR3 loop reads CASNTGTSGSNQQFF.

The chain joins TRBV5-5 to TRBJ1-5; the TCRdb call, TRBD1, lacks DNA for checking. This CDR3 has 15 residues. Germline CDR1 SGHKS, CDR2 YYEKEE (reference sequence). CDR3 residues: CASSLEGGGYQPQHF.

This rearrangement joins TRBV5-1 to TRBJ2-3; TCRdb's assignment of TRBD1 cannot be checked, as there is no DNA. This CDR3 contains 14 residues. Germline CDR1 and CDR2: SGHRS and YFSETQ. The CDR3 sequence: CASSRRTASDTQYF.

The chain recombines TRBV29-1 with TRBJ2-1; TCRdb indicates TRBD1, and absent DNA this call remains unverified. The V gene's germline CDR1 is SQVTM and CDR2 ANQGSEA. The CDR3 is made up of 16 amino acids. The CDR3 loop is CSVKLGQSSSYNEQFF.

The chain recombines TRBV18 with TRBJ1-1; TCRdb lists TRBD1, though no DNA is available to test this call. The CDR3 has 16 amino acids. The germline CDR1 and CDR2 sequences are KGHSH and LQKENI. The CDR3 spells CASSPPNLGADTEAFF.

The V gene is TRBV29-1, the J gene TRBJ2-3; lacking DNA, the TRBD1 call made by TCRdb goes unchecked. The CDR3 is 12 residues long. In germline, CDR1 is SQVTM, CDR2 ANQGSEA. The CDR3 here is CSVERGRNTQYF.

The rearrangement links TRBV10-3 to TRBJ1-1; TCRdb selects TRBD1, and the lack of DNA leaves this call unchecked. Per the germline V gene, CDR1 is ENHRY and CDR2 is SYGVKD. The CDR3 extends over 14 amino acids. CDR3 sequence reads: CAISAGWETTEAFF.

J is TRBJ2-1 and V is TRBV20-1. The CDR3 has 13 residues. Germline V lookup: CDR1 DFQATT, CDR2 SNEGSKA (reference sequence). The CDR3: CSAEVSSYNEQFF.

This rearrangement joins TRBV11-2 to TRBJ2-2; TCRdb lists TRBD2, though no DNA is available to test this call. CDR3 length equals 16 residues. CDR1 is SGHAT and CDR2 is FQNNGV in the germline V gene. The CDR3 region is CASSSPTRLVTGELFF.

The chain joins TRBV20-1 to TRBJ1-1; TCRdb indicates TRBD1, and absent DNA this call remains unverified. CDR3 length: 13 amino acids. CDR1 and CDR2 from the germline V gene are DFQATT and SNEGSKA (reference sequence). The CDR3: CSARVTGNTEAFF.

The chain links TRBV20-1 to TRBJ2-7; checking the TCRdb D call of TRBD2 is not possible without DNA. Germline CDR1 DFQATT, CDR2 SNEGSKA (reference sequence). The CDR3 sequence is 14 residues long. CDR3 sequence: CSASQELAAYEQYF.

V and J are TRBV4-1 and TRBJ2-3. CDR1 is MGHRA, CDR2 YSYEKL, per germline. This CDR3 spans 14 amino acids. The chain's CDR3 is CASSVGDPTDTQYF.

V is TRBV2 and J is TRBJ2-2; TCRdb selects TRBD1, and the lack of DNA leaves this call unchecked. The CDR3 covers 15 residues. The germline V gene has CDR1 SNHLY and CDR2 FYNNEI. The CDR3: CASRATGGITGELFF.

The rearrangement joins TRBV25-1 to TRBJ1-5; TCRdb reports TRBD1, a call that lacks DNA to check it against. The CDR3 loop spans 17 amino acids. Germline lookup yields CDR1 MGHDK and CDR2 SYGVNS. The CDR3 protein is CASSDGRGTGKNQPQHF.